This TCR beta chain was sequenced during a study of Ad26.COV2.S vaccination and SARS-CoV-2 variants. The table came from immunoSEQ multiplex PCR; TCRdb's copy has only in-frame clones and leaves some out. The sample includes roughly 500,000 clones, nearly 90% seen only once; the top ten take approximately 2.5%. Described treatment: some 19 received Ad26.COV2.S at low or high dose, single or two shots; several received placebo; per-sample allocation not given. The samples date from day 63 after the first vaccine or placebo injection. Germline CDR1 is KGHDR and CDR2 is SFDVKD. Trimming shortened V by 4 bases and J by 4 bases, and 7 bases separated the two germline ends. This CDR3 is built from 13 residues.

Sequenced here: peripheral blood, sampled in a trial of Ad26.COV2.S vaccine versus placebo. The V gene is TRBV24-1, the J gene TRBJ1-5, with D unresolved. The origin of this receptor is a person aged 18 to 65 who received the Ad26.COV2.S COVID-19 vaccine or a placebo. The DNA for the CDR3 is TGTGCCACCAGTGACAGAACTAATCAGCCCCAGCATTTT. This gives the protein CATSDRTNQPQHF.